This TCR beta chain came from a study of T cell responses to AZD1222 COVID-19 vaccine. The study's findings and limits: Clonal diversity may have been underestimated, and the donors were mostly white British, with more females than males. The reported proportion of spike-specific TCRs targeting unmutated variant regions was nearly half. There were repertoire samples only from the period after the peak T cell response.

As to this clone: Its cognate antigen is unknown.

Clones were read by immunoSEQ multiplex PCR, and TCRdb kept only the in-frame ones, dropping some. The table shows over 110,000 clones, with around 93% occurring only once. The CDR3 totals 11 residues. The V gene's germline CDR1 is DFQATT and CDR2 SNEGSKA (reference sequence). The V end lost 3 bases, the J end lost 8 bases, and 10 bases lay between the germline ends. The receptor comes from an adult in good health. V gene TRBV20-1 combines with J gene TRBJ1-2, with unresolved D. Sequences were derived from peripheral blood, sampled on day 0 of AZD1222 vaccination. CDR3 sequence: CSARNPGGYTF. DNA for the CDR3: TGCAGTGCTAGGAATCCTGGGGGCTACACCTTC.